The rows below give T cell receptor beta chains drawn from one sample of a study of tumor-infiltrating lymphocytes in primary liver carcinoma. TCRdb fed the multiplex PCR reads into MiXCR, producing one record per CDR3 protein. The data contain fewer than 400,000 distinct CDR3 sequences, 65% of them seen just once; the ten biggest clones take up 9%. Sequenced material: peripheral blood. These TCRs come from a man in his forties or fifties with primary liver carcinoma and hepatitis B virus infection. CDR3s include the opening cysteine and the closing phenylalanine or tryptophan.

CDR3	V	J	length
CASSVDLYGYTF	TRBV6-1	TRBJ1-2	12
CASSLVGRSYEHYF	TRBV5-4	TRBJ2-7	14
CATSTPSRTHEQFF	TRBV24-1	TRBJ2-1	14
CASSQAGSSYEQYF	TRBV5-1	TRBJ2-7	14
CASSLVGQGNGCTF	TRBV6-6	TRBJ1-2	14
CAISFGQAGEKLFF	TRBV11-1	TRBJ1-4	14
CASSEEAGGYIELLF	TRBV6-1	TRBJ2-1	15
CAISDGRQPYKQYF	TRBV10-3	TRBJ2-7	14
CASSPGRATYNEQFF	TRBV7-3	TRBJ2-1	15
CTIRGLGANTETFF	TRBV10-3	TRBJ1-1	14
CASSQDYPGNYGYTF	TRBV4-1	TRBJ1-2	15
CASIRMGQTQETQYF	TRBV11-2	TRBJ2-5	15
CASSQYKGLAGQGAKNIHYF	TRBV4-3	TRBJ2-4	20
CSAPPGGETQYF	TRBV20-1	TRBJ2-5	12
CASSEGASGRKQEQYF	TRBV10-2	TRBJ2-7	16
CASSMGGRDTYEQYF	TRBV19	TRBJ2-7	15
CSVQSQNSEAFF	TRBV29-1	TRBJ1-1	12
CAGSPGGGGTDTQYF	TRBV11-3	TRBJ2-3	15
CATVVGFSDEAFF	TRBV10-3	TRBJ1-1	13
CASSSELAGLAGGNEQFF	TRBV5-1	TRBJ2-1	18
CASSLTWALNQPQHF	TRBV28	TRBJ1-5	15
CRVEDGTYEQYF	TRBV29-1	TRBJ2-7	12
CAGWTGGNTEASF	TRBV28	TRBJ1-1	13
CASSPDGGRYEQYF	TRBV5-1	TRBJ2-7	14
CASNQFDEQYF	TRBV6-6	TRBJ2-7	11
CASSYGLGVGSPLRF	TRBV6-2/TRBV6-3	TRBJ1-6	15
CASSFQRLAGGQETQYF	TRBV7-2	TRBJ2-5	17
CASSIGHLEALF	TRBV5-4	TRBJ1-1	12
CASTKSGGGSYGYTF	TRBV19	TRBJ1-2	15
CASTEAKGQGFYEQYF	TRBV6-1	TRBJ2-7	16
CSAGSRVGGANVLTF	TRBV29-1	TRBJ2-6	15
CASRPRRRSTGELFF	TRBV7-2	TRBJ2-2	15
CTSRPRAGGADTQYF	TRBV6-2/TRBV6-3	TRBJ2-3	15
CASSLGQGAYNEQFF	TRBV5-1	TRBJ2-1	15
CSIAAGANTEELLF	TRBV29-1	TRBJ2-2	14
CASSNGAGPARPEQYF	TRBV5-1	TRBJ2-7	16
CASTLGSGNQPQHF	TRBV6-2/TRBV6-3	TRBJ1-5	14
CASSSDGNTIYF	TRBV11-2	TRBJ1-3	12